This T cell receptor beta chain originates from a study of T-cell reconstitution after alpha-beta-depleted transplantation in children. Unique molecular identifiers were built into the TCRbeta library. TCRdb re-derived calls from the PCR reads in MiXCR, one entry per CDR3 protein. The sample records about 170,000 distinct CDR3 sequences, approximately 12% being singletons. The V gene's germline CDR1 is SGDLS and CDR2 YYNGEE. V trimming: 3 bases; J trimming: 4 bases; junction bases outside the gene matches: 8. The CDR3 covers 17 residues. This clonotype was counted ten times or more. This sample comprised PBMCs, obtained before TCRalphabeta/CD19-depleted stem cell transplant. The rearrangement joins TRBV9 to TRBJ2-3; 13 bases align to TRBD2. This clonotype was sampled from a boy younger than 10 with acute myeloid leukemia, due to receive a stem cell transplant. The CDR3: CASSEGTSGNIADTQYF. The CDR3 DNA sequence: TGTGCCAGCAGCGAGGGGACTAGCGGGAATATAGCAGATACGCAGTATTTT.